This section outlines one TCR beta chain sequence together with its context. This sample was included in a study of T cell responses to AZD1222 COVID-19 vaccine. Assay used: immunoSEQ multiplex PCR; TCRdb lists only in-frame clones, some missing. In the table there are more than 85,000 clones, about 80% of which are singletons. V lost 2 bases, J lost 9 bases, and 14 bases lay in between. The CDR3 runs to 15 residues. The germline CDR1 and CDR2 sequences are MNHEY and SMNVEV (reference sequence). The rearrangement joins TRBV27 to TRBJ1-6; a possible D gene is TRBD1 (5 bases). The sequence derives from an adult in good health. The sample consisted of peripheral blood, taken on day 0 of AZD1222 vaccination. CDR3 protein: CASSLQGLGGSPLHF. As DNA, the CDR3 is TGTGCCAGCAGTTTACAGGGTTTAGGCGGTTCACCCCTCCACTTT.